This record covers a single T cell receptor beta chain. The data were obtained in a study of T-cell memory formation after mild COVID-19. V lost 6 bases to trimming and J lost 0 bases, with 14 bases between them. CDR1 is MNHEY and CDR2 is SVGAGI in the germline V gene. The CDR3 has 15 amino acids. TCRdb reprocessed the 5' RACE reads with MiXCR, giving one entry per CDR3 protein. Among a few hundred thousand distinct CDR3 sequences listed, roughly 22% were seen once. Sequencing input: PBMCs or a T cell subset sorted from them (not recorded which). The chain has TRBV6-5 and TRBJ1-2; maybe TRBD1 (6 bases). The origin of this receptor is an adult woman who had mild COVID-19 (a few samples of this study predate the infection). Cell type and time point are not known. Here the CDR3 DNA reads TGTGCCAGCAGCCGCAACAGGGTCTCTAACTATGGCTACACCTTC. It encodes CASSRNRVSNYGYTF.